The clone carrying this TCR beta chain was counted between two and nine times. Construction of the TCRbeta library involved unique molecular identifiers. TCRdb independently ran MiXCR on the PCR reads; one entry per CDR3 protein. Seen here are some 500,000 distinct CDR3 sequences, 30% to 35% observed once, and the top ten hold around 2.3%. This record comes from a study of T-cell reconstitution after alpha-beta-depleted transplantation in children. The CDR3 is made up of 15 amino acids. Germline CDR1 SGDLS, CDR2 YYNGEE. The V segment lost 4 bases and the J segment 0 bases; nucleotides outside the gene matches: 2.

Material: PBMCs from the stem cell graft donor, obtained from the stem cell graft. The chain links TRBV9 to TRBJ2-2, with 8 bases matching TRBD1. The TCR comes from a human donor who donated a stem cell graft to a child with aplastic anemia. As DNA, the CDR3 is TGTGCCAGCAGCCACAGGGGGACGAACACCGGGGAGCTGTTTTTT. Residues: CASSHRGTNTGELFF. The full variable domain, rest sourced from reference TRBV9 and TRBJ2-2, is DSGVTQTPKHLITATGQRVTLRCSPRSGDLSVYWYQQSLDQGLQFLIQYYNGEERAKGNILERFSAQQFPDLHSELNLSSLELGDSALYFCASSHRGTNTGELFFGEGSRLTVL.